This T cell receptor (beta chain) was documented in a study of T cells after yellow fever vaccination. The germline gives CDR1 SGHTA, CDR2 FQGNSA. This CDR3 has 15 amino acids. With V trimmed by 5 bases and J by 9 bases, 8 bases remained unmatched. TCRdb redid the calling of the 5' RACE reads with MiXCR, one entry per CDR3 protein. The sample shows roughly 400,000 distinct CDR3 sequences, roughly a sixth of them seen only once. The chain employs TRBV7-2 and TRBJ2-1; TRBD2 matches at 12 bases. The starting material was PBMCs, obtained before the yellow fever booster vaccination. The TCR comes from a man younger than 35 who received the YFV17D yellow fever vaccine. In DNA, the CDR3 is TGTGCCAGCAGCACCACTAGCGGGGGGTGGGGTGAGCAGTTCTTC. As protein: CASSTTSGGWGEQFF. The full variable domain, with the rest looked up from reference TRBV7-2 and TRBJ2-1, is GAGVSQSPSNKVTEKGKDVELRCDPISGHTALYWYRQSLGQGLEFLIYFQGNSAPDKSGLPSDRFSAERTGGSVSTLTIQRTQQEDSAVYLCASSTTSGGWGEQFFGPGTRLTVL.